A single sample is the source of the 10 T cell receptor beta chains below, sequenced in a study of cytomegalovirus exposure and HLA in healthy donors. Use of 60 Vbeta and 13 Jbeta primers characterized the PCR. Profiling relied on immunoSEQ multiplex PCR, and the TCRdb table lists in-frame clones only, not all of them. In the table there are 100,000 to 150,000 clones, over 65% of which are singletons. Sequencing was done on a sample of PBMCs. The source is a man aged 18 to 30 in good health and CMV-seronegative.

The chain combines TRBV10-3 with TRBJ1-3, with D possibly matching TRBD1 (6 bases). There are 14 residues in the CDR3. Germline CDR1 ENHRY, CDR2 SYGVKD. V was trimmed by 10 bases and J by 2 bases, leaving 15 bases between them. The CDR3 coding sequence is TGTGCCACCCGGACAGAAGGGGCTGGAAACACCATATATTTT. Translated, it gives CATRTEGAGNTIYF.

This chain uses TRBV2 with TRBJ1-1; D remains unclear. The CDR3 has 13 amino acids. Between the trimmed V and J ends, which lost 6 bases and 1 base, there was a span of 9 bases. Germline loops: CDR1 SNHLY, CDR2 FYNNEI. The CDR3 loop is CASRLRQNTEAFF. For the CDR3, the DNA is TGTGCCAGCAGGTTGCGGCAGAACACTGAAGCTTTCTTT. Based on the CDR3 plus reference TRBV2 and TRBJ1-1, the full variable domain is EPEVTQTPSHQVTQMGQEVILRCVPISNHLYFYWYRQILGQKVEFLVSFYNNEISEKSEIFDDQFSVERPDGSNFTLKIRSTKLEDSAMYFCASRLRQNTEAFFGQGTRLTVV.

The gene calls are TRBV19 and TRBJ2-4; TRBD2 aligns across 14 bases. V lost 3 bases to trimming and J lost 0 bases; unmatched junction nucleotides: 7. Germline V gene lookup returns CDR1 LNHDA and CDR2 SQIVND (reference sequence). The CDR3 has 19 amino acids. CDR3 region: CASSIFPGLAGVAKNIQYF. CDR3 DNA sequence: TGTGCCAGTAGTATCTTTCCGGGACTAGCGGGAGTAGCCAAAAACATTCAGTACTTC.

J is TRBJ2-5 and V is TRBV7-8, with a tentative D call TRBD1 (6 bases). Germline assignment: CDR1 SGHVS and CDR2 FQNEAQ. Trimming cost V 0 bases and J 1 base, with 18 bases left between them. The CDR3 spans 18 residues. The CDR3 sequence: CASSLALGGGRTQETQYF. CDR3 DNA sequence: TGTGCCAGCAGCTTAGCGCTCGGTGGGGGCCGAACCCAAGAGACCCAGTACTTC.

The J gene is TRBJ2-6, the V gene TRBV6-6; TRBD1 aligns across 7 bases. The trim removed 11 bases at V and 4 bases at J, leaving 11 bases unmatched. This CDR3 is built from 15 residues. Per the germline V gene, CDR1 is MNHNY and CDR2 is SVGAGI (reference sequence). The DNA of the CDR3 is TGTGCCGCATCGGCCAGGGGGTCAGGGGCCAACGTCCTGACTTTC. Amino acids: CAASARGSGANVLTF.

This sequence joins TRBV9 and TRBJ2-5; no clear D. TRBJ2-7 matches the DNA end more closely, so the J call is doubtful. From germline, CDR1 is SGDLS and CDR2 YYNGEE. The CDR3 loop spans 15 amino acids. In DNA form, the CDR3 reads TGTGCCAGCAGCGTAGTGGGCTGCAGCTCCTACGAGCAGTACTTC. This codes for CASSVVGCSSYEQYF.

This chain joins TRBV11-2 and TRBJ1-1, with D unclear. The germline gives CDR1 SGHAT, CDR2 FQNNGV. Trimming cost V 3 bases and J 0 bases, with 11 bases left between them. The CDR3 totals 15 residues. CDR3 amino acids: CASSLSVSMNTEAFF. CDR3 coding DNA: TGTGCCAGCAGCTTGAGTGTGAGTATGAACACTGAAGCTTTCTTT. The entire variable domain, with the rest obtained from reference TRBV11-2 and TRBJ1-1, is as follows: EAGVAQSPRYKIIEKRQSVAFWCNPISGHATLYWYQQILGQGPKLLIQFQNNGVVDDSQLPKDRFSAERLKGVDSTLKIQPAKLEDSAVYLCASSLSVSMNTEAFFGQGTRLTVV.

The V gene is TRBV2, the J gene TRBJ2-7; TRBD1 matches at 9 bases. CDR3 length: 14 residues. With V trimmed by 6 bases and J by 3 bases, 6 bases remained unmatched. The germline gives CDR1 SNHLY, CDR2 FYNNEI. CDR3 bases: TGTGCCAGCAGCTCCGGGACAGGGTACTACGAGCAGTACTTC. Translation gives CASSSGTGYYEQYF.

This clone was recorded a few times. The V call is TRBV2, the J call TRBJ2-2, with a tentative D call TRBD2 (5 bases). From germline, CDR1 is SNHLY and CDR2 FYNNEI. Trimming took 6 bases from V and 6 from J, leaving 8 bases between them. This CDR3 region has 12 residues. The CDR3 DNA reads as TGTGCCAGCAGGTGGGAGCCCGGGGAGCTGTTTTTT. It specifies CASRWEPGELFF.

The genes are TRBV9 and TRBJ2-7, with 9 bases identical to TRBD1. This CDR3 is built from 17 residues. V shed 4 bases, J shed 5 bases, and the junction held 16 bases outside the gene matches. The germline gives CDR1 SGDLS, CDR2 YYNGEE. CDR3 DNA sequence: TGTGCCAGCAGCCCGCGGGGCCCCGGGACAGGGTTAGACGAGCAGTACTTC. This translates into CASSPRGPGTGLDEQYF.